The clone carrying this T cell receptor (beta chain) was seen at least ten times. The data stem from a study of T cells in Graves' hyperthyroidism and ophthalmopathy. Per germline, CDR1 SGHAT and CDR2 FQNNGV. This CDR3 contains 18 residues. Trimming cost V 1 base and J 0 bases, with 17 bases left between them. Amplification yielded TCR beta CDR3 regions, with RNA transcripts as the source. The primer set for the first-round RT-PCR of the TCR CDR3 was HTBI. Each CDR3 protein gets one entry after TCRdb re-called the multiplex PCR reads with MiXCR. The sample records 350,000 to 450,000 distinct CDR3 sequences, over 12% being singletons.

This rearrangement joins TRBV11-2 to TRBJ2-3; D remains unclear. The sequence came from a man aged 45-65 years with Graves' ophthalmopathy. The sample comprised blood. The CDR3 loop reads CASSLGRSAPQSTDTQYF. Written as DNA, the CDR3 is TGTGCCAGCAGCTTAGGGCGATCCGCTCCACAAAGCACAGATACGCAGTATTTT.